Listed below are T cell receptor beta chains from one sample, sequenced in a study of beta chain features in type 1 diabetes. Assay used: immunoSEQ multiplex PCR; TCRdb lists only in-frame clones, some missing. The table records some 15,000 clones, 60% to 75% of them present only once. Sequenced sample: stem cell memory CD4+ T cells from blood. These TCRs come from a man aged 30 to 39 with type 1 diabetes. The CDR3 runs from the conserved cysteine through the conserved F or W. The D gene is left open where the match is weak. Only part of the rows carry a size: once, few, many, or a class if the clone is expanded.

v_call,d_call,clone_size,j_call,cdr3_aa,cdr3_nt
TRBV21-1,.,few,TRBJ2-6,CASSPEGSGANVLTF,TGTGCCAGCAGCCCGGAGGGTAGTGGGGCCAACGTCCTGACTTTC
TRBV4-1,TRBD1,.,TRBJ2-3,CASSQGSGTGGDTQYF,TGCGCCAGCAGCCAAGGGTCGGGGACAGGGGGGGATACGCAGTATTTT
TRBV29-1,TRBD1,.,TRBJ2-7,CSVEGQGRYEQYF,TGCAGCGTTGAGGGACAGGGGAGGTACGAGCAGTACTTC
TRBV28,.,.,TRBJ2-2,CASRPLGGRTGELFF,TGTGCCAGCAGGCCCCTGGGGGGTAGGACCGGGGAGCTGTTTTTT
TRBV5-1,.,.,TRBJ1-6,CASSPGGGDFYNSPLHF,TGCGCCAGCAGCCCCGGTGGCGGAGATTTCTATAATTCACCCCTCCACTTT
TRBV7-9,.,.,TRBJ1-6,CASNPLDRTNSPLHF,TGTGCCAGCAACCCCTTAGACAGGACCAATTCACCCCTCCACTTT
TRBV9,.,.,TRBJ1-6,CASSVEGGSYNSPLHF,TGTGCCAGCAGCGTAGAAGGGGGCTCCTATAATTCACCCCTCCACTTT
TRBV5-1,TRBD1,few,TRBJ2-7,CASSRDREYEQYF,TGCGCCAGCAGCCGGGACAGGGAGTACGAGCAGTACTTC
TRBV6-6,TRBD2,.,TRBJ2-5,CASSMGLGGQETQYF,TGTGCCAGCAGTATGGGACTAGGGGGACAAGAGACCCAGTACTTC
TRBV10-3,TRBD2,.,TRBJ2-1,CAISDSKGSGDPNEQFF,TGTGCCATCAGCGACTCGAAGGGTAGCGGGGACCCGAATGAGCAGTTCTTC
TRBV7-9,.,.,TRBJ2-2,CASSSWRGTGELFF,TGTGCCAGCAGCTCTTGGAGAGGCACCGGGGAGCTGTTTTTT